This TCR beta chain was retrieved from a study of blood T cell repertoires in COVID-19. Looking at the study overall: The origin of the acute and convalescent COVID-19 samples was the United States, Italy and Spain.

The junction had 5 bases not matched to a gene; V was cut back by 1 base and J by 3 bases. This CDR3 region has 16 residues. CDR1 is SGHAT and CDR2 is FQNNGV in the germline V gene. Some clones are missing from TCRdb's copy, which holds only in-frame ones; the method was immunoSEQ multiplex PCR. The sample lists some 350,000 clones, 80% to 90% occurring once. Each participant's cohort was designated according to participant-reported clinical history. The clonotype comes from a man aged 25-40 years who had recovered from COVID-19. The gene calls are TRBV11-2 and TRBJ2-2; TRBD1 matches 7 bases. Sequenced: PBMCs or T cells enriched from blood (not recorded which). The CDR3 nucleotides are TGTGCCAGCAGCTTAGTCAGGGGGTCGCACACCGGGGAGCTGTTTTTT. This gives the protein CASSLVRGSHTGELFF.